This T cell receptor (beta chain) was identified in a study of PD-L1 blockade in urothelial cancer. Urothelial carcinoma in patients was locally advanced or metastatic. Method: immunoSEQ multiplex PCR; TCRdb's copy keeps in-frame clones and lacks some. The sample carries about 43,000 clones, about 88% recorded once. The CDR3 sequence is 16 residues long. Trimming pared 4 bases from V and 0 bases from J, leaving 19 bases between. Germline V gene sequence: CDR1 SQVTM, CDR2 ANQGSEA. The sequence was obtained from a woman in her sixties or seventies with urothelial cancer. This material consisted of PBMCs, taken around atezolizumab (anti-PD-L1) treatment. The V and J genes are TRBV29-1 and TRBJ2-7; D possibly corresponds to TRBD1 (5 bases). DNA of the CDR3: TGCAGCGTTGTACGTTGGCAGGGAAAGGACTCCTACGAGCAGTACTTC. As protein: CSVVRWQGKDSYEQYF.